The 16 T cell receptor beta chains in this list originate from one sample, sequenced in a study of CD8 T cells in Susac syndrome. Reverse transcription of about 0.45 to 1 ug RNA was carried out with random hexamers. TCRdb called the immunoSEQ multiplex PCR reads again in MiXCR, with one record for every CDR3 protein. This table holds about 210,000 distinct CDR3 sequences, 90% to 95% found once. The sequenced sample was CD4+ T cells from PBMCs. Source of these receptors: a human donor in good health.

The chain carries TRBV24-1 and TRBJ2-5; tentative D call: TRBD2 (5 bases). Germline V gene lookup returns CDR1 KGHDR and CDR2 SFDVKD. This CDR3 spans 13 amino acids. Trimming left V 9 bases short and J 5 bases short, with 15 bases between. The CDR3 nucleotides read TGTGCCACCTCTGGACTGCCCGGGGAGACCCAGTACTTC. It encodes CATSGLPGETQYF.

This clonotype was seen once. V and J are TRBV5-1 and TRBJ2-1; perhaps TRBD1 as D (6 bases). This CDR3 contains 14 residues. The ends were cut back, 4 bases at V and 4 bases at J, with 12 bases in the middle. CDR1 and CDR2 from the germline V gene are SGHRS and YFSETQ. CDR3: CASSAGQIYNEQFF. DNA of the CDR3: TGCGCCAGCAGCGCAGGACAGATTTACAATGAGCAGTTCTTC.

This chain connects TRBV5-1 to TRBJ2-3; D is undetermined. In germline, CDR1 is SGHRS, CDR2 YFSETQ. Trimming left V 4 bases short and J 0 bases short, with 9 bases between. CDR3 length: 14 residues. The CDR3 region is CASSKGLSTDTQYF. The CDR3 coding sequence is TGCGCCAGCAGCAAGGGCCTAAGCACAGATACGCAGTATTTT.

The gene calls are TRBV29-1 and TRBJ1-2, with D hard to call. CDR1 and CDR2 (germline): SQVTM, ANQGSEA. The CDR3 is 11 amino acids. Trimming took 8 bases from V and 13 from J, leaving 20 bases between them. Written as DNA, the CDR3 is TGCAGCCTTAAAATCGGGGTCACGCGCACCTTC. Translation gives CSLKIGVTRTF. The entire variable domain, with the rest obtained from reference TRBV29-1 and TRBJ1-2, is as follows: SAVISQKPSRDICQRGTSLTIQCQVDSQVTMMFWYRQQPGQSLTLIATANQGSEATYESGFVIDKFPISRPNLTFSTLTVSNMSPEDSSIYLCSLKIGVTRTFGSGTRLTVV.

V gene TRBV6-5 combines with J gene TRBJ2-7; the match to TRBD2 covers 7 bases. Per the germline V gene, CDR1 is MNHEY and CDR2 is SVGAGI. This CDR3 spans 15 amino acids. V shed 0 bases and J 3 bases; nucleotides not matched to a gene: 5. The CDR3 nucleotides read TGTGCCAGCAGTTACTCGGTCAGGGAGGGCTACGAGCAGTACTTC. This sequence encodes CASSYSVREGYEQYF.

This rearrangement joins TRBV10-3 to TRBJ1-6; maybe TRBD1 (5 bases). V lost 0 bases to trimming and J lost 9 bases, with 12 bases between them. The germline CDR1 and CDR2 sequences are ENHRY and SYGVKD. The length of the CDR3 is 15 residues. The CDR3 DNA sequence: TGTGCCATCAGTGAGTCGCGGCAGGGCGGTTCACCCCTCCACTTT. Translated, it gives CAISESRQGGSPLHF.

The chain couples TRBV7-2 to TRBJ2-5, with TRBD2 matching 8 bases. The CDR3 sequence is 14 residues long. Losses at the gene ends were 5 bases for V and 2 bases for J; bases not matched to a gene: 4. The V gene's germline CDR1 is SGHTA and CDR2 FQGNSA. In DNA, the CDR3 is TGTGCCAGCAGCCGAGCGGGGGCACAAGAGACCCAGTACTTC. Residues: CASSRAGAQETQYF.

The CDR3 loop reads CASSQVGAGGEQAFF. The CDR3 region has the DNA TGCGCCAGCAGCCAAGTCGGAGCGGGAGGGGAACAAGCTTTCTTT. The V call is TRBV4-1, the J call TRBJ1-1, with D possibly matching TRBD1 (5 bases). The CDR3 spans 15 residues. Trimming took off 1 base at V and 9 bases at J, with 18 bases between the two ends. CDR1 and CDR2 from the germline V gene are MGHRA and YSYEKL.

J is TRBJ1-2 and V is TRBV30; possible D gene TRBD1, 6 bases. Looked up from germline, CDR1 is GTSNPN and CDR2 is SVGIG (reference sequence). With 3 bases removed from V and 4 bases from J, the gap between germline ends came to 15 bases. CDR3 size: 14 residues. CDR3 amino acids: CAWSATQGFYGYTF. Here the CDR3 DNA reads TGTGCCTGGAGCGCAACACAGGGTTTCTATGGCTACACCTTC.

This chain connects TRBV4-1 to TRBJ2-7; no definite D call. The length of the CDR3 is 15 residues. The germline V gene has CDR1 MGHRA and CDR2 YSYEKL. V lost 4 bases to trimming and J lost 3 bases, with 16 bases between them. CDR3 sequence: CASSLDTAFRYEQYF. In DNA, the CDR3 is TGCGCCAGCAGCCTAGACACGGCCTTTCGCTACGAGCAGTACTTC.

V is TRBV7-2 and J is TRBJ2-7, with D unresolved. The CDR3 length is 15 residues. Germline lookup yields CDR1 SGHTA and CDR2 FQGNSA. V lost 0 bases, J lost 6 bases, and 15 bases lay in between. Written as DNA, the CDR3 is TGTGCCAGCAGCTTAGCCACGCCGGGTAGCTCCGAGCAGTACGTC. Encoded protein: CASSLATPGSSEQYV.

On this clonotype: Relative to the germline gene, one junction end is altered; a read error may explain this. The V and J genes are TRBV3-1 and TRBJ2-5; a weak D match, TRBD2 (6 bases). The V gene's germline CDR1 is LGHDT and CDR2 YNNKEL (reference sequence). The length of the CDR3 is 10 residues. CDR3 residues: CAGEEETQYF. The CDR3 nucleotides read TGTGCGGGGGAGGAAGAGACTCAGTACTTC.

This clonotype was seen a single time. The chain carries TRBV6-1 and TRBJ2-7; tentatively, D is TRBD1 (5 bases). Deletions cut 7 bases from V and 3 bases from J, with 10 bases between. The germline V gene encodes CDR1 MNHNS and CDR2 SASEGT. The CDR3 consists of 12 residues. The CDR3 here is CASKGQSYEQYF. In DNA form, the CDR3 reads TGTGCCAGCAAAGGACAAAGCTACGAGCAGTACTTC.

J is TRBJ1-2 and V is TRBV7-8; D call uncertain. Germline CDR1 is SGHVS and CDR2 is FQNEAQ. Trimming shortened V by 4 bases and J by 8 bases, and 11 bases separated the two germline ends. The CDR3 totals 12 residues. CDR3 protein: CASSSDFGGYTF. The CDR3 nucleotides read TGTGCCAGCAGCTCCGATTTTGGAGGCTACACCTTC.

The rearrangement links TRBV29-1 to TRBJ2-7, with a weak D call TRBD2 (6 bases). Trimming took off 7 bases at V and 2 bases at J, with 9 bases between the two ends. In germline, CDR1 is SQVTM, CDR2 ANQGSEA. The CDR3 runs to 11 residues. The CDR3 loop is CSAGDAYEQYF. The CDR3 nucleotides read TGCAGCGCGGGGGACGCCTACGAGCAGTACTTC.

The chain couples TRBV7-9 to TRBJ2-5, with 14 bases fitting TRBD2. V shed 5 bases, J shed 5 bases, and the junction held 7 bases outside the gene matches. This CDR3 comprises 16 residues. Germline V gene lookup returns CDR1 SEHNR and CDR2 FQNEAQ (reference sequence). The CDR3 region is CASSPGTSGSWETQYF. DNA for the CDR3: TGTGCCAGCAGCCCCGGGACTAGCGGGAGTTGGGAGACCCAGTACTTC. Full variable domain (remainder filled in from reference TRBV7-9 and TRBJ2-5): DTGVSQNPRHKITKRGQNVTFRCDPISEHNRLYWYRQTLGQGPEFLTYFQNEAQLEKSRLLSDRFSAERPKGSFSTLEIQRTEQGDSAMYLCASSPGTSGSWETQYFGPGTRLLVL.